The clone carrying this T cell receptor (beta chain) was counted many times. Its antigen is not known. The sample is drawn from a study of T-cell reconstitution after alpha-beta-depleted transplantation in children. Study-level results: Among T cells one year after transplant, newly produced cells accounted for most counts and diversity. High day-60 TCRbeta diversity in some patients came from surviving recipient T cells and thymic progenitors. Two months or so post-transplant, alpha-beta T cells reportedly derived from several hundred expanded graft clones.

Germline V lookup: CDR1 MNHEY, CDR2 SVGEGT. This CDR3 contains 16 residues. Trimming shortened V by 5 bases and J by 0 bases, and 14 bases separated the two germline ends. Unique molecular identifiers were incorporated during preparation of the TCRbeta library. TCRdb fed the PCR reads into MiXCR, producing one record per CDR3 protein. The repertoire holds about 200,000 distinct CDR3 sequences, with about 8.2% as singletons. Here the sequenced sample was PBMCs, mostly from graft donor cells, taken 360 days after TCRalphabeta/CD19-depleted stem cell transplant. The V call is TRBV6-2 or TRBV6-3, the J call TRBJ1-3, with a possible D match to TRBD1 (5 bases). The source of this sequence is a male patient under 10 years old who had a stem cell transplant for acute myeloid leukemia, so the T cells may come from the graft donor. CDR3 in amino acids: CASSAWGSDSGNTIYF. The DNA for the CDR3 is TGTGCCAGCAGTGCCTGGGGGTCCGACTCTGGAAACACCATATATTTT.